One T cell receptor (beta chain) is described in this entry. No antigen is known for it. This entry is derived from a study of a mutant IDH1 vaccine in newly diagnosed glioma. V gave up 4 bases and J gave up 9 bases, with 25 bases separating them. The germline V gene encodes CDR1 SGHRS and CDR2 YFSETQ. The CDR3 totals 16 residues. Using immunoSEQ multiplex PCR, the repertoire was profiled, and TCRdb retains in-frame clones only, with some absent. The sample holds tens of thousands of clones; 80% are singletons and the top ten take approximately 5.9%. Time point denoted: week 11, during vaccination. In the vaccine, a single dose held 300 ug of the mutant IDH1 20-mer peptide, along with topical imiquimod.

This chain joins TRBV5-1 and TRBJ1-1, with D hard to call. This receptor was obtained from a man aged 50 to 60 with glioma. This specimen consisted of PBMCs, obtained from a glioma patient whose treatment included an IDH1 peptide vaccine. The CDR3 sequence is CASSKESSLALVQAFF. The DNA for the CDR3 is TGCGCCAGCAGCAAGGAAAGTAGTTTGGCCCTAGTTCAAGCTTTCTTT.